A single sample gave rise to the 17 T cell receptor beta chains below, sequenced in a study of cytomegalovirus exposure and HLA in healthy donors. Amplification used 60 Vbeta primers and 13 Jbeta primers. Method: immunoSEQ multiplex PCR; TCRdb's copy keeps in-frame clones and lacks some. This table has 95,000 to 150,000 clones, 75% to 85% appearing once. Sequenced input: PBMCs. These TCRs come from a female donor in good health and CMV-seropositive.

The chain links TRBV6-1 to TRBJ2-3, with TRBD2 matching over 11 bases. Germline assignment: CDR1 MNHNS and CDR2 SASEGT. The CDR3 extends over 15 amino acids. J was trimmed by 2 bases and V by 6 bases; bases with no gene match: 4. CDR3 nucleotide sequence: TGTGCCAGCAGGGGACTAGCGGTCCTCACAGATACGCAGTATTTT. This translates into CASRGLAVLTDTQYF.

V gene TRBV27 combines with J gene TRBJ2-7, with 8 positions matching TRBD2. The germline V gene has CDR1 MNHEY and CDR2 SMNVEV (reference sequence). J was trimmed by 0 bases and V by 7 bases; bases with no gene match: 5. This CDR3 is built from 14 residues. This CDR3 is CASMRGANSYEQYF. The DNA for the CDR3 is TGTGCCAGCATGCGGGGGGCAAACTCCTACGAGCAGTACTTC.

This chain joins TRBV4-2 and TRBJ2-3, with 8 bases lining up with TRBD2. Germline loops: CDR1 LGHNA, CDR2 YNFKEQ. The ends lost 3 bases at V and 4 bases at J; junction bases unmatched: 6. The CDR3 runs to 15 residues. The CDR3 nucleotides read TGTGCCAGCAGCCATTCAGCGGGGGAAGCAGATACGCAGTATTTT. Protein: CASSHSAGEADTQYF.

The V call is TRBV29-1, the J call TRBJ2-6; perhaps TRBD2 as D (6 bases). Germline V gene sequence: CDR1 SQVTM, CDR2 ANQGSEA. Trimming shortened V by 0 bases and J by 0 bases, and 15 bases separated the two germline ends. The CDR3 runs to 18 residues. CDR3 sequence (DNA): TGCAGCGTTGAAGATTGGGGAGGTACGGGCTCTGGGGCCAACGTCCTGACTTTC. This encodes CSVEDWGGTGSGANVLTF. The entire variable domain, with the rest obtained from reference TRBV29-1 and TRBJ2-6, is as follows: SAVISQKPSRDICQRGTSLTIQCQVDSQVTMMFWYRQQPGQSLTLIATANQGSEATYESGFVIDKFPISRPNLTFSTLTVSNMSPEDSSIYLCSVEDWGGTGSGANVLTFGAGSRLTVL.

The genes are TRBV4-3 and TRBJ1-1, with TRBD1 identical over 9 bases. Losses at the gene ends were 8 bases for V and 3 bases for J; bases not matched to a gene: 13. This CDR3 spans 16 amino acids. Germline V CDR1 and CDR2: LGHNA, YSLEER. The CDR3 nucleotides are TGCGCCAGCCGAGGGAAGGGGACAGGGACGGACACTGAAGCTTTCTTT. As protein: CASRGKGTGTDTEAFF.

The chain uses TRBV29-1 and TRBJ2-1, with a weak D call TRBD2 (6 bases). CDR1 is SQVTM, CDR2 ANQGSEA, per germline. This CDR3 spans 14 amino acids. Deletions cut 7 bases from V and 0 bases from J, with 13 bases between. CDR3 protein: CSGRRESSYNEQFF. CDR3 bases: TGCAGCGGGCGCCGGGAGAGCTCCTACAATGAGCAGTTCTTC.

In DNA form, the CDR3 reads TGTGCCAGCAGTGAAATCCCAGGGGGCATCTACAATGAGCAGTTCTTC. As protein: CASSEIPGGIYNEQFF. The chain recombines TRBV2 with TRBJ2-1; 8 bases match TRBD1. After removal of 2 bases from V and 3 bases from J, the junction contained 6 bases not matched to a gene. Germline values: CDR1 SNHLY, CDR2 FYNNEI. The CDR3 length is 16 residues.

This clone was seen once. The chain combines TRBV19 with TRBJ2-3, with a weak D call TRBD2 (7 bases). Germline V gene lookup returns CDR1 LNHDA and CDR2 SQIVND (reference sequence). The CDR3 loop spans 17 amino acids. V shed 3 bases and J shed 2 bases, with 18 bases lying between them. In DNA, the CDR3 is TGTGCCAGTAGTATGGGGTCCGGCGGGGGCCTCACAGATACGCAGTATTTT. It encodes CASSMGSGGGLTDTQYF.

The count of this clone is one. V gene TRBV2 combines with J gene TRBJ1-4; tentative D call: TRBD1 (5 bases). This CDR3 has 14 residues. CDR1 is SNHLY, CDR2 FYNNEI, per germline. V was shortened by 6 bases and J by 0 bases, with 8 bases between the two germline ends. DNA of the CDR3: TGTGCCAGCAGCCCCAGGGCAACTAATGAAAAACTGTTTTTT. It codes for CASSPRATNEKLFF. The whole variable domain, filled in from reference TRBV2 and TRBJ1-4, reads EPEVTQTPSHQVTQMGQEVILRCVPISNHLYFYWYRQILGQKVEFLVSFYNNEISEKSEIFDDQFSVERPDGSNFTLKIRSTKLEDSAMYFCASSPRATNEKLFFGSGTQLSVL.

This clone has just a few counts. The CDR3 here is CASSQVQDYNSPLHF. CDR3 sequence (DNA): TGCGCCAGCAGCCAAGTACAGGACTATAATTCACCCCTCCACTTT. V gene TRBV4-3 combines with J gene TRBJ1-6; D is perhaps TRBD1 (5 bases). Germline V CDR1 and CDR2: LGHNA, YSLEER. V was shortened by 1 base and J by 3 bases, with 7 bases between the two germline ends. The CDR3 runs to 15 residues.

The chain is built from TRBV25-1 and TRBJ1-2; TRBD1 agrees at 8 bases. Germline assignment: CDR1 MGHDK and CDR2 SYGVNS. This CDR3 comprises 14 residues. Trimming removed 5 bases from V and 7 bases from J; junction bases left unmatched: 9. CDR3 sequence reads: CASSRAGGLIGYTF. CDR3 sequence (DNA): TGTGCCAGCAGTCGTGCAGGGGGCTTAATTGGCTACACCTTC.

The chain employs TRBV2 and TRBJ1-1; D may be TRBD1 (5 bases). CDR1 SNHLY and CDR2 FYNNEI come from the germline V gene. V lost 6 bases, J lost 4 bases, and 9 bases lay in between. CDR3 size: 12 residues. CDR3 sequence (DNA): TGTGCCAGCAGACAGGTGCCCACTGAAGCTTTCTTT. Amino acids: CASRQVPTEAFF.

This clone appeared once. One junction end does not reproduce the germline sequence, and a read error may be involved. V gene TRBV7-9 combines with J gene TRBJ1-1; 7 nucleotides line up with TRBD1. The V gene's germline CDR1 is SEHNR and CDR2 FQNEAQ (reference sequence). This CDR3 contains 15 residues. CDR3 region: CSSSLMTGMNTEAFF. The CDR3 DNA is TGTTCCAGCAGCCTCATGACAGGGATGAACACTGAAGCTTTCTTT.

The V call is TRBV9, the J call TRBJ2-7; 7 bases are a match to TRBD2. The CDR3 is 14 residues long. V lost 5 bases to trimming and J lost 4 bases; unmatched junction nucleotides: 9. Germline CDR1 reads SGDLS; CDR2 reads YYNGEE. The CDR3 region is CASRSQASGYEQYF. The CDR3 nucleotides read TGTGCCAGCAGGTCCCAGGCTAGCGGTTACGAGCAGTACTTC.

This clone has just a few counts. The J gene is TRBJ2-5, the V gene TRBV5-5, with D unresolved. Germline CDR1 reads SGHKS; CDR2 reads YYEKEE (reference sequence). Trimming took 0 bases from V and 1 from J, leaving 13 bases between them. The CDR3 is 16 amino acids. Written as DNA, the CDR3 is TGTGCCAGCAGCTTGGAGTCGTCGTTAGCCCAAGAGACCCAGTACTTC. Amino acid sequence: CASSLESSLAQETQYF.

This chain connects TRBV19 to TRBJ1-1; D is unresolved. The CDR3 runs to 13 residues. Germline V CDR1 and CDR2: LNHDA, SQIVND (reference sequence). Trimming took off 7 bases at V and 1 base at J, with 10 bases between the two ends. The CDR3 region has the DNA TGTGCCAGTAAAGAGACACAGAACACTGAAGCTTTCTTT. Encoded protein: CASKETQNTEAFF. Full variable domain (missing parts from reference TRBV19 and TRBJ1-1): DGGITQSPKYLFRKEGQNVTLSCEQNLNHDAMYWYRQDPGQGLRLIYYSQIVNDFQKGDIAEGYSVSREKKESFPLTVTSAQKNPTAFYLCASKETQNTEAFFGQGTRLTVV.

The gene calls are TRBV25-1 and TRBJ1-1; 9 bases are shared with TRBD1. This CDR3 is 15 amino acids long. J lost 0 bases, V lost 4 bases, and 3 bases had no gene match. Germline values: CDR1 MGHDK, CDR2 SYGVNS. The CDR3 coding sequence is TGTGCCAGCAGTGCTCGGGACAGGGTGAACACTGAAGCTTTCTTT. This sequence encodes CASSARDRVNTEAFF.